Below are 32 T cell receptor beta chains sequenced from a single sample in a study of radiation and T cells in renal cell carcinoma. Sequencing was performed with immunoSEQ multiplex PCR; in TCRdb, only in-frame clones are kept and a portion is missing. The sample records 95,000 to 150,000 clones, approximately 85% being singletons. Time point: blood 2 weeks post-SBRT. Treatment described: 15 Gy SBRT to primary tumor, nephrectomy 4 weeks later. The specimen was blood, collected from a patient whose treatment included radiotherapy and nephrectomy. The receptors were sampled from a man aged 45-60 years with renal cell carcinoma.

This chain links TRBV6-5 with TRBJ1-2; perhaps TRBD1 as D (6 bases). The V gene lost 4 bases and the J gene lost 0 bases, with 6 bases spanning the gap. The CDR3 length is 13 residues. CDR1 and CDR2 (germline): MNHEY, SVGAGI. The CDR3 sequence: CASSWTANYGYTF. CDR3 in DNA: TGTGCCAGCAGTTGGACAGCTAACTATGGCTACACCTTC.

The CDR3 protein is CSVGGITEAFF. CDR3 in DNA: TGCAGCGTTGGGGGGATCACTGAAGCTTTCTTT. This chain links TRBV29-1 with TRBJ1-1; tentatively, D is TRBD1 (5 bases). This CDR3 is built from 11 residues. The ends were cut back, 4 bases at V and 4 bases at J, with 7 bases in the middle. CDR1 is SQVTM and CDR2 is ANQGSEA in the germline V gene.

This clone occurred once. The V and J genes are TRBV7-9 and TRBJ2-7; D is unclear. Germline CDR1 and CDR2: SEHNR and FQNEAQ (reference sequence). Trimming stripped 1 base from V and 1 base from J, with 5 bases between. The CDR3 loop spans 13 amino acids. The CDR3 nucleotides are TGTGCCAGCAGCTTAGATATTTCCTACGAGCAGTACTTC. Translating gives CASSLDISYEQYF.

The V gene is TRBV30, the J gene TRBJ2-3; D call uncertain. In germline, CDR1 is GTSNPN, CDR2 SVGIG (reference sequence). Trimming cost V 3 bases and J 6 bases, with 10 bases left between them. The CDR3 covers 12 residues. This chain's CDR3 is CAWSPRMDTQYF. The DNA of the CDR3 is TGTGCCTGGAGCCCCAGGATGGATACGCAGTATTTT.

The chain links TRBV5-1 to TRBJ2-7, with TRBD1 identical over 7 bases. Trimming took 4 bases from V and 2 from J; bases not matched to a gene: 6. This CDR3 has 14 residues. The germline CDR1 and CDR2 sequences are SGHRS and YFSETQ. CDR3 protein: CASSTGTVPYEQYF. The DNA for the CDR3 is TGCGCCAGCAGCACAGGGACAGTGCCCTACGAGCAGTACTTC.

This clone was seen only once. The chain recombines TRBV19 with TRBJ2-6; TRBD2 matches at 7 bases. The V and J ends lost 10 bases and 0 bases, in that order; junction bases with no gene match: 9. The CDR3 loop spans 16 amino acids. Germline CDR1 and CDR2: LNHDA and SQIVND (reference sequence). DNA for the CDR3: TGTGCCACGGAGGGAGGGGACGCCTCTGGGGCCAACGTCCTGACTTTC. It specifies CATEGGDASGANVLTF.

This chain joins TRBV30 and TRBJ2-7, with 12 bases identical to TRBD1. The junction had 7 bases not matched to a gene; V was cut back by 5 bases and J by 5 bases. Germline CDR1 is GTSNPN and CDR2 is SVGIG (reference sequence). The CDR3 length is 14 residues. DNA of the CDR3: TGTGCCTGGCGGGACAGGGGGCGCGTCGACGAGCAGTACTTC. Translating it yields CAWRDRGRVDEQYF.

The rearrangement uses TRBV6-5 and TRBJ2-7; TRBD2 agrees at 8 bases. The CDR3 loop spans 15 amino acids. After removal of 2 bases from V and 2 bases from J, the junction contained 5 bases not matched to a gene. Germline CDR1 MNHEY, CDR2 SVGAGI. DNA of the CDR3: TGTGCCAGCAGTTACGCTAGCGGGCGAACCTACGAGCAGTACTTC. Translating gives CASSYASGRTYEQYF.

This clone was counted a single time. The genes are TRBV6-1 and TRBJ2-7, with D tentatively TRBD2 (7 bases). Trimming removed 2 bases from V and 3 bases from J, with 17 bases in between. CDR3 length equals 16 residues. CDR1 is MNHNS, CDR2 SASEGT, per germline. The CDR3 sequence is CASSEKLRGGGYEQYF. CDR3 sequence (DNA): TGTGCCAGCAGTGAAAAGTTGAGGGGAGGGGGCTACGAGCAGTACTTC.

The rearrangement joins TRBV23-1 to TRBJ2-1, with a weak D call TRBD2 (5 bases). TRBV23-1 is an ORF; its function is uncertain. The CDR3 spans 12 residues. Trimming took off 11 bases at V and 2 bases at J, with 10 bases between the two ends. CDR3 loop: CAYGSTYNEQFF. DNA of the CDR3: TGCGCCTATGGGAGCACCTACAATGAGCAGTTCTTC.

J is TRBJ2-7 and V is TRBV6-1; D perhaps matches TRBD1 (5 bases). V lost 7 bases, J lost 0 bases, and 16 bases lay in between. Germline CDR1 reads MNHNS; CDR2 reads SASEGT. The CDR3 length is 15 residues. CDR3 amino acids: CASNPRTLISYEQYF. The CDR3 DNA follows: TGTGCCAGCAACCCCCGGACACTAATCTCCTACGAGCAGTACTTC.

V and J are TRBV5-1 and TRBJ2-7, with 10 bases identical to TRBD2. The germline gives CDR1 SGHRS, CDR2 YFSETQ. V gave up 5 bases and J gave up 5 bases; unmatched junction bases: 10. This CDR3 has 15 amino acids. CDR3 residues: CASSRQAGGLDEQYF. The DNA for the CDR3 is TGCGCCAGCAGTCGTCAAGCGGGAGGGCTAGACGAGCAGTACTTC. Looking up the rest from reference TRBV5-1 and TRBJ2-7 gives the full variable domain: KAGVTQTPRYLIKTRGQQVTLSCSPISGHRSVSWYQQTPGQGLQFLFEYFSETQRNKGNFPGRFSGRQFSNSRSEMNVSTLELGDSALYLCASSRQAGGLDEQYFGPGTRLTVT.

This clone has just one count. This chain's CDR3 is CASSLIDFSGEDTQYF. DNA of the CDR3: TGTGCCAGCAGCTTAATTGATTTTAGCGGGGAAGATACGCAGTATTTT. The rearrangement links TRBV7-2 to TRBJ2-3; 8 positions match TRBD2. Unmatched junction bases numbered 9, after V lost 2 bases and J lost 5 bases. The CDR3 loop spans 16 amino acids. Germline assignment: CDR1 SGHTA and CDR2 FQGNSA.

This rearrangement joins TRBV6-6 to TRBJ2-3; D unclear. Trimming cost V 5 bases and J 0 bases, with 12 bases left between them. Germline V gene sequence: CDR1 MNHNY, CDR2 SVGAGI (reference sequence). The CDR3 runs to 15 residues. Written as DNA, the CDR3 is TGTGCCAGCAGTCGCGCTGGGGATAGCACAGATACGCAGTATTTT. This translates into CASSRAGDSTDTQYF.

Here the CDR3 DNA reads TGTGCCAGTAGAAAGACCTCCAAGGACTATAATTCACCCCTCCACTTT. Protein: CASRKTSKDYNSPLHF. The V and J genes are TRBV19 and TRBJ1-6; no firm D call. Between the trimmed V and J ends, which lost 6 bases and 3 bases, there was a span of 15 bases. Germline-derived CDR1 and CDR2 are LNHDA and SQIVND (reference sequence). The CDR3 is made up of 16 amino acids.

The chain links TRBV5-4 to TRBJ2-7; no clear D. Germline lookup yields CDR1 SGHNT and CDR2 YYREEE (reference sequence). The ends were cut back, 5 bases at V and 6 bases at J, with 30 bases in the middle. This CDR3 has 18 amino acids. The CDR3 reads CASRSAKFWVECFCEQYF. CDR3 DNA: TGTGCCAGCAGATCGGCGAAATTCTGGGTCGAATGTTTTTGCGAGCAGTACTTC.

The chain employs TRBV10-3 and TRBJ2-7; 9 positions match TRBD1. The V gene's germline CDR1 is ENHRY and CDR2 SYGVKD. The V gene end was trimmed by 4 bases and the J gene end by 6 bases; junction bases not matched to a gene: 7. This CDR3 comprises 14 residues. The CDR3 here is CAISAGQGPREQYF. The DNA of the CDR3 is TGTGCCATCAGTGCGGGACAGGGTCCCCGCGAGCAGTACTTC.

A single count supports this clone. The rearrangement uses TRBV5-1 and TRBJ2-3; 7 bases align to TRBD1. This CDR3 has 16 amino acids. Germline trimming cut 0 bases from V and 4 bases from J; bases unmatched to any gene: 8. Germline V CDR1 and CDR2: SGHRS, YFSETQ. CDR3 in amino acids: CASSLGVQGGADTQYF. CDR3 bases: TGCGCCAGCAGCTTGGGGGTTCAAGGGGGCGCAGATACGCAGTATTTT.

The V gene is TRBV27, the J gene TRBJ1-6, with unresolved D. This CDR3 has 13 residues. V was pared by 8 bases and J by 5 bases, with 10 bases between. Germline loops: CDR1 MNHEY, CDR2 SMNVEV (reference sequence). The CDR3 coding sequence is TGTGCCAGCCGGCAGCGGGATAATTCACCCCTCCACTTT. This sequence encodes CASRQRDNSPLHF.

A few counts support this clone. The J gene is TRBJ1-6, the V gene TRBV2; D gene ambiguous. Trimming took off 7 bases at V and 8 bases at J, with 12 bases between the two ends. The CDR3 length is 13 residues. Per the germline V gene, CDR1 is SNHLY and CDR2 is FYNNEI. CDR3 region: CASKPAPDSPLHF. CDR3 coding DNA: TGTGCCAGCAAGCCAGCCCCAGATTCACCCCTCCACTTT. The full variable domain, rest sourced from reference TRBV2 and TRBJ1-6, is EPEVTQTPSHQVTQMGQEVILRCVPISNHLYFYWYRQILGQKVEFLVSFYNNEISEKSEIFDDQFSVERPDGSNFTLKIRSTKLEDSAMYFCASKPAPDSPLHFGNGTRLTVT.

The gene calls are TRBV27 and TRBJ2-2; 14 positions match TRBD2. V lost 8 bases to trimming and J lost 3 bases; unmatched junction nucleotides: 5. CDR1 is MNHEY, CDR2 SMNVEV, per germline (reference sequence). The CDR3 has 16 amino acids. CDR3 bases: TGTGCCAGCGGGACTAGCGGGAGAATGTACACCGGGGAGCTGTTTTTT. It translates to CASGTSGRMYTGELFF.

This chain uses TRBV7-9 with TRBJ1-5; D is possibly TRBD1 (6 bases). The ends were cut back, 0 bases at V and 6 bases at J, with 18 bases in the middle. The CDR3 is made up of 17 amino acids. Germline CDR1 and CDR2: SEHNR and FQNEAQ (reference sequence). The CDR3 nucleotides are TGTGCCAGCAGCTTAGCGCCCCCCCAGGGGAGGGCTCAGCCCCAGCATTTT. The encoded protein is CASSLAPPQGRAQPQHF. The full variable domain, its missing parts supplied by reference TRBV7-9 and TRBJ1-5, is DTGVSQNPRHKITKRGQNVTFRCDPISEHNRLYWYRQTLGQGPEFLTYFQNEAQLEKSRLLSDRFSAERPKGSFSTLEIQRTEQGDSAMYLCASSLAPPQGRAQPQHFGDGTRLSIL.

This chain links TRBV7-9 with TRBJ2-5; D ambiguous. Germline CDR1 SEHNR, CDR2 FQNEAQ (reference sequence). Trimming removed 3 bases at V and 1 base at J, with 9 bases between. The CDR3 totals 14 residues. CDR3 protein: CASSLMDRQETQYF. CDR3 nucleotide sequence: TGTGCCAGCAGCTTGATGGACCGCCAAGAGACCCAGTACTTC.

The V and J genes are TRBV27 and TRBJ1-2, with TRBD1 as a possible D gene (6 bases). The V end was cut by 6 bases, the J end by 3 bases, with 26 bases between. The CDR3 runs to 18 residues. Per germline, CDR1 MNHEY and CDR2 SMNVEV (reference sequence). CDR3: CASSLLGTGAGRDYGYTF. CDR3 coding DNA: TGTGCCAGCAGCTTACTCGGAACGGGGGCAGGGAGGGACTATGGCTACACCTTC.

CDR3 sequence reads: CASSLGRVGSGYTF. The CDR3 region has the DNA TGTGCCAGCAGCTTAGGTAGGGTCGGCTCCGGCTACACCTTC. This chain connects TRBV7-8 to TRBJ1-2; unclear D gene. Germline CDR1 SGHVS, CDR2 FQNEAQ. The CDR3 has 14 residues. The V and J ends lost 1 base and 8 bases respectively, with 14 bases between them.

V and J are TRBV5-1 and TRBJ1-1; D not certain. CDR3 size: 16 residues. Germline-derived CDR1 and CDR2 are SGHRS and YFSETQ. V shed 1 base and J shed 5 bases, with 18 bases lying between them. The CDR3, as DNA: TGCGCCAGCAGCTTGTGGGTGCGGGAAGGGAGGACTGAAGCTTTCTTT. Translated: CASSLWVREGRTEAFF.

This clone rates as medium-sized. The J gene is TRBJ2-2, the V gene TRBV27; D ambiguous. Germline loops: CDR1 MNHEY, CDR2 SMNVEV (reference sequence). V was cut by 5 bases and J by 1 base, with 8 bases left in between. This CDR3 spans 14 amino acids. CDR3: CASSRTVNTGELFF. For the CDR3, the DNA is TGTGCCAGCAGTCGGACGGTGAACACCGGGGAGCTGTTTTTT.

V gene TRBV10-2 combines with J gene TRBJ2-7, with 10 nucleotides matching TRBD2. The length of the CDR3 is 14 residues. The V and J ends lost 3 bases and 4 bases, in that order; junction bases with no gene match: 3. Germline assignment: CDR1 WSHSY and CDR2 SAAADI. The CDR3 region is CASSETSGMYEQYF. In nucleotides, the CDR3 is TGCGCCAGCAGTGAAACTAGCGGGATGTACGAGCAGTACTTC.

The J gene is TRBJ2-7, the V gene TRBV29-1; 10 bases align to TRBD1. Germline V CDR1 and CDR2: SQVTM, ANQGSEA. Unmatched junction bases numbered 5, after V lost 4 bases and J lost 2 bases. The CDR3 runs 14 residues. The CDR3 protein is CSVGDRGSTYEQYF. CDR3 DNA: TGCAGCGTTGGGGACAGGGGCTCGACCTACGAGCAGTACTTC.

The chain uses TRBV7-8 and TRBJ1-4, with D perhaps TRBD1 (5 bases). The germline V gene encodes CDR1 SGHVS and CDR2 FQNEAQ. Trimming left V 5 bases short and J 0 bases short, with 19 bases between. The CDR3 runs 18 residues. CDR3 loop: CASSRAWDPTTTNEKLFF. For the CDR3, the DNA is TGTGCCAGCAGCCGTGCTTGGGACCCAACCACAACTAATGAAAAACTGTTTTTT.

The J gene is TRBJ2-1, the V gene TRBV27; 8 nucleotides line up with TRBD2. CDR1 is MNHEY, CDR2 SMNVEV, per germline (reference sequence). The CDR3 sequence is 13 residues long. The junction had 7 bases not matched to a gene; V was cut back by 6 bases and J by 9 bases. DNA for the CDR3: TGTGCCAGCAGCCCCGGACTAGCCGGTGAGCAGTTCTTC. It encodes CASSPGLAGEQFF.

This chain joins TRBV27 and TRBJ1-1, with D perhaps matching TRBD1 (6 bases). CDR1 is MNHEY and CDR2 is SMNVEV in the germline V gene (reference sequence). The CDR3 totals 15 residues. V lost 7 bases, J lost 6 bases, and 21 bases lay in between. CDR3 amino acids: CASKLEGGLEAEAFF. CDR3 sequence (DNA): TGTGCCAGCAAACTAGAGGGGGGACTCGAGGCTGAAGCTTTCTTT.